This TCR beta chain came from a study of shared clonotypes between healthy human individuals. Across the whole study: Ranging from 18 to 49 in age, donors were two women and a few men.

Regarding the study as a whole: The naive CD4 repertoires of several donors were compared, and approximately 5% of clonotypes were shared. Although depth was large, rarefaction showed that sequencing of the sorted subsets was incomplete.

This clone has just one count. Its antigen is unidentified. The CDR3 sequence is 15 residues long. Between the trimmed V and J ends, which lost 6 bases and 0 bases, there was a span of 12 bases. Germline lookup yields CDR1 MNHNY and CDR2 SVGAGI (reference sequence). Researchers divided each subset's genomic DNA evenly across several immunoSEQ plates. Using immunoSEQ multiplex PCR, the repertoire was profiled, and TCRdb retains in-frame clones only, with some absent. The sample holds 2 million to 2.5 million clones; 92% are singletons and the top ten take 0.37%. The TCR comes from a man younger than 35 in good health. Some clones in this sample may be carry-over from other donors' samples. The specimen sequenced was naive CD4+ T cells from PBMCs. Indicated subset: CD45RA+ positively selected. This chain connects TRBV6-6 to TRBJ1-3; D gene uncertain. The CDR3 DNA follows: TGTGCCAGCAGCCCAGAGACAATCTCTGGAAACACCATATATTTT. It specifies CASSPETISGNTIYF.